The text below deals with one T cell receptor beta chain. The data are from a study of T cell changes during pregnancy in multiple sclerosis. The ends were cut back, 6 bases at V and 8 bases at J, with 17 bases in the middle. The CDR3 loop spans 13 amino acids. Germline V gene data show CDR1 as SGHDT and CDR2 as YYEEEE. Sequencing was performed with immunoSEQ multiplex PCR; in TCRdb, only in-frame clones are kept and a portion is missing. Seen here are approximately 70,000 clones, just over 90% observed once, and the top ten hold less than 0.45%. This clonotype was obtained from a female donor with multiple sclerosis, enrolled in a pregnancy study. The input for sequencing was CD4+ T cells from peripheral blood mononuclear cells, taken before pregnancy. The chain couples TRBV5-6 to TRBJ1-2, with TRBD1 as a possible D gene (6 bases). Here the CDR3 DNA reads TGTGCCAGCAACCCCAGTGGGGGGGCCGGCTACACCTTC. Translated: CASNPSGGAGYTF.